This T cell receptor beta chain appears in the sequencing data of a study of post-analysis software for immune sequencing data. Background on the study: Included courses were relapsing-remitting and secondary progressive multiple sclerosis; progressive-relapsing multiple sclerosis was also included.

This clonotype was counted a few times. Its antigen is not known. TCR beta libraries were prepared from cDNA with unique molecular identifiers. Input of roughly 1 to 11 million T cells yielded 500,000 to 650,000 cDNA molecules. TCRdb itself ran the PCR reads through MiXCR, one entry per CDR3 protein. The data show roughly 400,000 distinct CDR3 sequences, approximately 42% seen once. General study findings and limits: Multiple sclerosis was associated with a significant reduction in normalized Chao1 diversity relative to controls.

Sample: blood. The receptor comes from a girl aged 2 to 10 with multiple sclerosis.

The CDR3 sequence is CASSRISGPLGEQFF. CDR3 nucleotide sequence: TGCGCCAGCAGCCGTATTAGCGGACCTCTCGGTGAGCAGTTCTTC. This chain links TRBV4-3 with TRBJ2-1; D may be TRBD2 (6 bases). The ends were cut back, 4 bases at V and 9 bases at J, with 19 bases in the middle. CDR1 and CDR2 from the germline V gene are LGHNA and YSLEER. The CDR3 sequence is 15 residues long.